A selection of T cell receptor beta chains follows, all from one sample in a study of patients and donors after allogeneic stem cell transplantation. TCRdb processed the RT-PCR reads anew with MiXCR; each CDR3 protein has one entry. The sample has 410,000 or so distinct CDR3 sequences, roughly 17% seen once; the top ten hold less than 8%. Sequenced material: blood, either unsorted or a sorted T cell fraction (not recorded which). These receptors all stem from a human donor who was either an allogeneic HSCT recipient or a stem cell or donor lymphocyte infusion donor (not recorded which). It is not recorded whose cells these are; they may come from a transplant donor. Each CDR3 is given with its conserved first and last residue. D genes are given only for firm matches. Clone size is given for some rows only: seen once, a few or many times, or a class if the clone is expanded.

V	size	J	D	CDR3	DNA
TRBV29-1	-	TRBJ1-2	-	CSVEGDGYTF	TGCAGCGTTGAAGGGGATGGCTACACCTTC
TRBV28	-	TRBJ2-3	-	CASSSSGQPEYF	TGTGCCAGCAGTTCATCCGGACAGCCGGAGTATTTT
TRBV10-3	few	TRBJ1-5	TRBD1	CAISDPTGANQPQHF	TGTGCCATCAGTGACCCGACAGGGGCCAATCAGCCCCAGCATTTT
TRBV7-2	few	TRBJ1-6	-	CASSLVPGPYNSPLHF	TGTGCCAGCAGCTTAGTTCCAGGCCCCTATAATTCACCCCTCCACTTT
TRBV18	-	TRBJ2-3	-	CASSPRERSTDTQYF	TGTGCCAGCTCACCCCGGGAGAGGAGCACAGATACGCAGTATTTT
TRBV20-1	few	TRBJ1-1	-	CSPLTANTEAFF	TGCAGTCCCCTAACAGCTAACACTGAAGCTTTCTTT
TRBV11-2	few	TRBJ2-7	-	CASSPRQFNEQYF	TGTGCCAGCAGCCCTCGACAGTTCAACGAGCAGTACTTC
TRBV12-3/TRBV12-4	few	TRBJ2-5	TRBD2	CASRVAGGPGTQYF	TGTGCCAGCAGGGTAGCGGGGGGGCCGGGGACCCAGTACTTC
TRBV5-1	many	TRBJ1-2	-	CASSLELDNYGYTF	TGCGCCAGCAGCTTGGAATTAGATAACTATGGCTACACCTTC
TRBV7-9	few	TRBJ1-1	TRBD1	CASSLLRDRDTEAFF	TGTGCCAGCAGCTTACTTCGGGACAGGGACACTGAAGCTTTCTTT
TRBV12-5	few	TRBJ1-2	TRBD1	CASGLGQGDTNYGYTF	TGTGCTAGTGGTTTAGGCCAGGGGGACACTAACTATGGCTACACCTTC
TRBV18	few	TRBJ1-1	-	CASSPGSGSLNTEAFF	TGTGCCAGCTCACCGGGTTCCGGGAGCCTGAACACTGAAGCTTTCTTT
TRBV3-1	-	TRBJ2-1	-	CASSQLARAQFF	TGTGCCAGCAGCCAACTAGCGCGGGCCCAGTTCTTC
TRBV5-5	few	TRBJ1-1	-	CASSSTGVLNTEAFF	TGTGCCAGCAGCTCAACCGGGGTACTGAACACTGAAGCTTTCTTT
TRBV5-1	many	TRBJ2-1	-	CASSLEADYYYNEQFF	TGCGCCAGCAGCTTGGAGGCGGACTATTATTACAATGAGCAGTTCTTC
TRBV13	few	TRBJ1-2	-	CASSHGFTFRVEAGYTF	TGTGCCAGCAGCCATGGGTTCACGTTCAGGGTCGAGGCTGGCTACACCTTC
TRBV20-1	few	TRBJ2-1	TRBD2	CSARVGLAGGEQFF	TGCAGTGCTAGAGTAGGACTAGCGGGGGGCGAGCAGTTCTTC
TRBV5-1	-	TRBJ2-5	-	CASISGELGTQYF	TGCGCCAGCATCTCCGGCGAGCTGGGGACCCAGTACTTC
TRBV5-1	few	TRBJ1-6	-	CASSLARSQADSPLHF	TGCGCCAGCAGCTTGGCTAGGTCCCAGGCGGATTCACCCCTCCACTTT
TRBV7-9	-	TRBJ1-4	-	CASSLVLGKLFF	TGTGCCAGCAGCTTAGTTTTGGGGAAACTGTTTTTT